A selection of T cell receptor beta chains follows, all from one sample in a study of blood T cell repertoires in COVID-19. Using immunoSEQ multiplex PCR, the repertoire was profiled, and TCRdb retains in-frame clones only, with some absent. The data show tens of thousands of clones, around 91% seen once. Material for sequencing was peripheral blood. The receptor source for this set is a man aged 45-65 years with acute or convalescent COVID-19. Each CDR3 is given with its conserved first and last residue. D genes are given only for firm matches. Where a row states a size, it is once, few, many or the class of an expanded clone; other rows omit it.

TRBJ1-3,14,NA,TRBV9,NA,CASSVGHSTDTIYF,TGTGCCAGCAGCGTCGGACATTCCACCGACACCATATATTTT
TRBJ2-1,15,NA,TRBV4-1,NA,CASRSSSTELNEQFF,TGCGCCAGCAGGAGTTCGAGCACTGAATTGAATGAGCAGTTCTTC
TRBJ2-5,14,TRBD2,TRBV29-1,NA,CSAKTSGSGETQYF,TGCAGCGCTAAAACTAGCGGGAGTGGCGAGACCCAGTACTTC
TRBJ2-5,15,TRBD1,TRBV9,NA,CASSVDRTGQETQYF,TGTGCCAGCAGCGTTGATCGGACAGGACAAGAGACCCAGTACTTC
TRBJ2-1,13,NA,TRBV28,once,CASIPPAGYEQFF,TGTGCCAGCATTCCTCCCGCGGGGTATGAGCAGTTCTTC
TRBJ2-7,13,TRBD1,TRBV7-8,NA,CASSRQGSYEQYF,TGTGCCAGCAGCCGACAGGGATCCTACGAGCAGTACTTC
TRBJ2-2,17,TRBD1,TRBV25-1,NA,CASSSPSGTGNTGELFF,TGTGCCAGCAGCTCCCCTTCCGGGACAGGGAACACCGGGGAGCTGTTTTTT
TRBJ1-1,14,NA,TRBV18,NA,CASSSTQGDTEAFF,TGTGCCAGCTCATCAACTCAGGGTGACACTGAAGCTTTCTTT
TRBJ1-6,13,TRBD1,TRBV6-5,NA,CASRMDRVSPLHF,TGTGCCAGCAGGATGGACAGGGTTTCACCCCTCCACTTT
TRBJ1-2,15,NA,TRBV7-9,NA,CASSSGTSNFGGYTF,TGTGCCAGCAGCTCCGGGACTAGTAATTTCGGGGGCTACACCTTC